One and the same sample provided the 8 T cell receptor beta chains below, sequenced in a study of blood T cell repertoires in COVID-19. Data came from immunoSEQ multiplex PCR; TCRdb stores just in-frame clones and leaves some out. The table has roughly 330,000 clones, 80% to 90% seen once. The sequencing sample was made of PBMCs or T cells enriched from blood (not recorded which). Every receptor here comes from a woman in her 30s who had recovered from COVID-19.

This chain connects TRBV6-2 or TRBV6-3 to TRBJ2-7, with no clear D. The V gene lost 2 bases and the J gene lost 0 bases, with 11 bases spanning the gap. Looked up from germline, CDR1 is MNHEY and CDR2 is SVGEGT. This CDR3 region has 15 residues. CDR3 sequence: CASSYQTTSSYEQYF. For the CDR3, the DNA is TGTGCCAGCAGTTACCAAACTACCAGCTCCTACGAGCAGTACTTC.

This chain uses TRBV5-6 with TRBJ2-3; 11 nucleotides line up with TRBD2. The J segment lost 0 bases and the V segment lost 0 bases, leaving 6 bases of the junction unmatched. Per the germline V gene, CDR1 is SGHDT and CDR2 is YYEEEE. The CDR3 covers 18 residues. The chain's CDR3 is CASSLVGLAGGSTDTQYF. DNA for the CDR3: TGTGCCAGCAGCTTGGTTGGGCTAGCGGGGGGCAGCACAGATACGCAGTATTTT. The variable domain in full, completed from reference TRBV5-6 and TRBJ2-3, reads DAGVTQSPTHLIKTRGQQVTLRCSPKSGHDTVSWYQQALGQGPQFIFQYYEEEERQRGNFPDRFSGHQFPNYSSELNVNALLLGDSALYLCASSLVGLAGGSTDTQYFGPGTRLTVL.

The V call is TRBV4-3, the J call TRBJ1-1, with TRBD1 as a possible D gene (6 bases). Trimming left V 2 bases short and J 5 bases short, with 15 bases between. In germline, CDR1 is LGHNA, CDR2 YSLEER. The CDR3 runs to 15 residues. The CDR3 spells CASSQRSGVRTEAFF. CDR3 nucleotides: TGCGCCAGCAGCCAACGCTCAGGGGTTCGAACTGAAGCTTTCTTT.

V usage is TRBV10-3 and J usage is TRBJ1-3, with 9 bases lining up with TRBD1. There are 15 residues in the CDR3. V gave up 3 bases and J gave up 8 bases; unmatched junction bases: 8. The germline V gene has CDR1 ENHRY and CDR2 SYGVKD. CDR3 bases: TGTGCCATCAGTGACATACAGGGGGCAACTGACACCATATATTTT. Translation gives CAISDIQGATDTIYF.

This chain links TRBV5-1 with TRBJ2-1, with a possible D match to TRBD1 (5 bases). Germline V gives CDR1 SGHRS, CDR2 YFSETQ. This CDR3 comprises 14 residues. Deletions cut 0 bases from V and 10 bases from J, with 14 bases between. The CDR3 reads CASSLGTPIWEQFF. The CDR3 DNA follows: TGCGCCAGCAGCTTGGGGACACCAATCTGGGAGCAGTTCTTC.

The chain links TRBV3-1 (or the pseudogene TRBV3-2) to TRBJ1-5; D unclear. Germline V gene lookup returns CDR1 LGHDT and CDR2 YNNKEL (reference sequence). The CDR3 spans 14 residues. The V gene lost 0 bases and the J gene lost 4 bases, with 7 bases spanning the gap. The CDR3 spells CASSQDSRNQPQHF. The CDR3, as DNA: TGTGCCAGCAGCCAAGATTCGAGGAATCAGCCCCAGCATTTT.

The J gene is TRBJ2-7, the V gene TRBV27, with D maybe TRBD1 (6 bases). This CDR3 has 14 residues. The germline V and J ends were trimmed by 3 bases and 3 bases, with 12 bases remaining between them. The V gene's germline CDR1 is MNHEY and CDR2 SMNVEV (reference sequence). The CDR3 protein is CASSFSQGSYEQYF. In DNA, the CDR3 is TGTGCCAGCAGTTTCAGTCAGGGGAGCTACGAGCAGTACTTC.

This chain links TRBV4-2 with TRBJ2-3; 9 bases fit TRBD2. The junction had 12 bases not matched to a gene; V was cut back by 1 base and J by 4 bases. This CDR3 comprises 18 residues. Germline V gives CDR1 LGHNA, CDR2 YNFKEQ. In DNA, the CDR3 is TGTGCCAGCAGCCAAGGCCAGATCATACTAGCGGGTGCAGATACGCAGTATTTT. Amino acids: CASSQGQIILAGADTQYF.